Listed below are T cell receptor beta chains from one sample, sequenced in a study of control samples from healthy donors and cancer patients. The method was immunoSEQ multiplex PCR; TCRdb's version includes in-frame clones alone and lacks a portion of them. Here the sample spans roughly 120,000 clones, around 89% being singletons. The specimen was PBMCs. These receptors were collected from a woman aged 50 to 60 with colorectal cancer. Each CDR3 is given with its conserved first and last residue. A D gene is named only where the DNA matches it firmly. Some rows have no size entry. The others give once, few or many, or a class for an expanded clone.

j_call d_call clone_size v_call cdr3_nt cdr3_aa
TRBJ2-5 TRBD1 - TRBV9 TGTGCCAGCAGCCAGGGGGTGAGGCAAGAGACCCAGTACTTC CASSQGVRQETQYF
TRBJ1-4 - once TRBV2 TGTGCCAGCAGTGAAGGGGCCAGGAATGAAAAACTGTTTTTT CASSEGARNEKLFF
TRBJ1-5 TRBD1 - TRBV5-6 TGTGCCAGCAGCCCGTATGGGACAGGGAGGATGGATCAGCCCCAGCATTTT CASSPYGTGRMDQPQHF
TRBJ2-2 - - TRBV9 TGTGCCAGCAGCGTAGCCAGCCGGGGCACCGGGGAGCTGTTTTTT CASSVASRGTGELFF
TRBJ1-4 - - TRBV21-1 TGTGCCAGCAGCAAAGCCGGGACAGGGGGGGAAAAACTGTTTTTT CASSKAGTGGEKLFF
TRBJ2-3 TRBD2 - TRBV5-6 TGTGCCAGCAGCTTGACTAGCGGAAACACAGATACGCAGTATTTT CASSLTSGNTDTQYF
TRBJ2-2 TRBD1 - TRBV7-3 TGTGCCAGCAGCTTTTCAGGGGGCACCGGGGAGCTGTTTTTT CASSFSGGTGELFF
TRBJ2-3 - once TRBV3-1/TRBV3-2 TGTGCCAGCAGCTCTCCTAGTAGCACAGATACGCAGTATTTT CASSSPSSTDTQYF
TRBJ2-2 TRBD2 - TRBV28 TGTGCCAGCGGGGTCCTACTAGCGGGAGGGACCGGGGAGCTGTTTTTT CASGVLLAGGTGELFF
TRBJ2-3 TRBD2 few TRBV28 TGTGCCAGCACCTTAGCGGGAGCGGTTACAATCTCTAGCACAGATACGCAGTATTTT CASTLAGAVTISSTDTQYF
TRBJ1-5 - once TRBV6-1 TGTGCCAGCAGTGACGACAGCTTCAATCAGCCCCAGCATTTT CASSDDSFNQPQHF
TRBJ1-5 - - TRBV19 TGTGCCAGTTCTATGGGCGATTATAGCAATCAGCCCCAGCATTTT CASSMGDYSNQPQHF
TRBJ1-1 - - TRBV28 TGTGCCAGCAGCTGGGGGCTGGGCACTGAAGCTTTCTTT CASSWGLGTEAFF
TRBJ2-5 TRBD1 - TRBV19 TGTGCCAGTACCAACGCCAGGGGGGAGACCCAGTACTTC CASTNARGETQYF
TRBJ2-1 TRBD2 - TRBV5-8 TGTGCCAGCAGCCGGGATGGACTAGCGGCCTACAATGAGCAGTTCTTC CASSRDGLAAYNEQFF
TRBJ1-1 - - TRBV2 TGTGCCAGCAGTGCGTCGCAGTTCGTTATGGACACTGAAGCTTTCTTT CASSASQFVMDTEAFF
TRBJ1-2 TRBD1 - TRBV5-1 TGCGCCAGCAGGCTGAACAGGGGGGGCTACACCTTC CASRLNRGGYTF
TRBJ1-2 TRBD1 once TRBV29-1 TGCAGCGTTCACGATGTACAGGGGGAAGGTGGCTACACCTTC CSVHDVQGEGGYTF
TRBJ2-1 TRBD2 - TRBV5-1 TGCGCCAGCAGCCAAGGGAGACTAGCCGATTCCTACAATGAGCAGTTCTTC CASSQGRLADSYNEQFF
TRBJ2-7 TRBD1 - TRBV7-2 TGTGCCAGCAGCGACAGGGGGCGCGTTTCCTACGAGCAGTACTTC CASSDRGRVSYEQYF
TRBJ2-5 - - TRBV4-1 TGCGCCAGCAGCCCCCCCCAGGGTAACCAGTACTTC CASSPPQGNQYF
TRBJ1-1 TRBD1 once TRBV7-2 TGTGCCAGCAGCCCCGCGGACCCACAGGGGGTAAACACTGAAGCTTTCTTT CASSPADPQGVNTEAFF
TRBJ1-2 - once TRBV6-1 TGTGCCAGCAGTGATCCGGGGGCGGAGGGCTACACCTTC CASSDPGAEGYTF